This T cell receptor (beta chain) was sequenced during a study of Graves' ophthalmopathy and Graves' hyperthyroidism. Study summary: The study drew peripheral blood at initial diagnosis, before any treatment.

This CDR3 region has 18 residues. CDR1 is SEHNR, CDR2 FQNEAQ, per germline (reference sequence). The V segment lost 5 bases and the J segment 6 bases; nucleotides outside the gene matches: 13. The sequenced template was RNA, covering the TCR beta CDR3 region. The authors performed first-round RT-PCR with HTBI primers and then a second-round multiplex PCR. In TCRdb, the multiplex PCR reads were re-called with MiXCR into one record per CDR3 protein. The top ten clones hold over 2.5% of a sample with over 650,000 distinct CDR3 sequences, about 40% of them seen once. Symptoms, serum thyroxine and TRAb, thyroid ultrasound, and orbital computed tomography formed the diagnostic basis. This clonotype was picked up many times. Antigen specificity is unknown. Study-wide results and limits: Separation of ophthalmopathy from stable hyperthyroidism was achieved by a 13-signature model, at about 90% sensitivity and approximately 81% specificity.

This TCR was sampled from an adult man with Graves' ophthalmopathy. V is TRBV7-9 and J is TRBJ1-4, with 12 bases fitting TRBD1. What was sequenced was peripheral blood. The CDR3 DNA reads as TGTGCCAGCAGCCTAAGGGACAGGGGGCAGTCGCGGTATGAAAAACTGTTTTTT. Amino acids: CASSLRDRGQSRYEKLFF.